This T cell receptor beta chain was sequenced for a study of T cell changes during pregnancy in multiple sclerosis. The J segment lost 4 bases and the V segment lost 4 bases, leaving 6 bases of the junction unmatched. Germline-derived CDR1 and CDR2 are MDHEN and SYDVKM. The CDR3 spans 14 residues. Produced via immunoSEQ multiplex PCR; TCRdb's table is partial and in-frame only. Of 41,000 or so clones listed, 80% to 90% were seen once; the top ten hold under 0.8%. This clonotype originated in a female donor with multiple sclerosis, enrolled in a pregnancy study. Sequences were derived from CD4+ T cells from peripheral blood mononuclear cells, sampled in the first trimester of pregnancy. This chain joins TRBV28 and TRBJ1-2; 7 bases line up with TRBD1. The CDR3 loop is CASSSLAGGYGYTF. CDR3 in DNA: TGTGCCAGCAGTTCTCTGGCAGGGGGCTATGGCTACACCTTC.